This TCR beta chain was captured by sequencing in a study of T cell responses to AZD1222 COVID-19 vaccine. In the case of this clone: Antigen specificity is unknown.

Data came from immunoSEQ multiplex PCR; TCRdb stores just in-frame clones and leaves some out. The sample has 150,000 to 190,000 clones; 90% to 95% are singletons. This CDR3 comprises 15 residues. Per germline, CDR1 MNHEY and CDR2 SMNVEV (reference sequence). Between the trimmed V and J ends, which lost 2 bases and 0 bases, there was a span of 11 bases. The study, taken as a whole, reports: CD4 TCRs associated with vaccination spanned spike, dominating at 160-218 and 743-854. Unmutated variant regions are reportedly the target of nearly half of TCRs that are spike-specific. Just a handful of people given AZD1222 tested seropositive at baseline.

The chain joins TRBV27 to TRBJ2-7; D uncertain. This receptor was identified in an adult who received the AZD1222 COVID-19 vaccine. The sequencing here drew on peripheral blood, taken 28 days after the second AZD1222 dose. CDR3 DNA: TGTGCCAGCAGTTTAAGGGCGGTGAGCTCCTACGAGCAGTACTTC. Its translation is CASSLRAVSSYEQYF.